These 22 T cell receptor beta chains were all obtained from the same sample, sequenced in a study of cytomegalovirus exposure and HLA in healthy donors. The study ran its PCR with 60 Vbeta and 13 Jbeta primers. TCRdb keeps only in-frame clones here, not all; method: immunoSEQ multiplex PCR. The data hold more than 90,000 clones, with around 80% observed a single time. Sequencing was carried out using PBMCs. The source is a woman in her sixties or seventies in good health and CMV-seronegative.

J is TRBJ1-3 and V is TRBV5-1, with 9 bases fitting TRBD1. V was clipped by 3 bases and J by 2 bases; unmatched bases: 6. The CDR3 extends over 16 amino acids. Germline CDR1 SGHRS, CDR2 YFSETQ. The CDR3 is CASSSGQGGTGNTIYF. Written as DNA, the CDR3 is TGCGCCAGCAGCTCGGGACAGGGAGGTACTGGAAACACCATATATTTT.

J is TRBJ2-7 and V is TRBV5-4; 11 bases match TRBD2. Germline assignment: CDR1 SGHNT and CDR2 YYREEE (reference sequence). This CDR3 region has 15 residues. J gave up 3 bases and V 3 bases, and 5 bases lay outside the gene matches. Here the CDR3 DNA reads TGTGCCAGCAGCTCCCAGACTAGCGGGATCTACGAGCAGTACTTC. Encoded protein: CASSSQTSGIYEQYF. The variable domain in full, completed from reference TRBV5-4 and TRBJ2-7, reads ETGVTQSPTHLIKTRGQQVTLRCSSQSGHNTVSWYQQALGQGPQFIFQYYREEENGRGNFPPRFSGLQFPNYSSELNVNALELDDSALYLCASSSQTSGIYEQYFGPGTRLTVT.

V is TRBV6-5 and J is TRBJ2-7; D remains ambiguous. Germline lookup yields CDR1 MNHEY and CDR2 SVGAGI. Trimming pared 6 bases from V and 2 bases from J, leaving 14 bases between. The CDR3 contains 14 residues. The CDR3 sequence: CASRTGGTAYEQYF. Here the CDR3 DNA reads TGTGCCAGCAGAACGGGTGGCACCGCCTACGAGCAGTACTTC.

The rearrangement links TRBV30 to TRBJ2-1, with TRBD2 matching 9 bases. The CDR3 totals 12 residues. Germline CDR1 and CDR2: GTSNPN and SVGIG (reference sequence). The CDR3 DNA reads TGTGCGGGAGGACTAGCGTACAATGAGCAGTTCTTC. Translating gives CAGGLAYNEQFF.

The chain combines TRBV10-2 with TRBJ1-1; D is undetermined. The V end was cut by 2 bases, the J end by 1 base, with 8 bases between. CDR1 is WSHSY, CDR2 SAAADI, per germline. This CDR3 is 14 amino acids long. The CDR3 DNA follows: TGCGCCAGCAGTGAGAGCCGGGGGAACACTGAAGCTTTCTTT. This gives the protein CASSESRGNTEAFF.

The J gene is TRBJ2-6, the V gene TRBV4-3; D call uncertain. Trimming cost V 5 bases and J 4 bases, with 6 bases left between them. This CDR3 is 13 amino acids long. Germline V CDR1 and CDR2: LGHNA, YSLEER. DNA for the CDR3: TGCGCCAGCAGCGAGCTAGGGGCCAACGTCCTGACTTTC. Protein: CASSELGANVLTF.

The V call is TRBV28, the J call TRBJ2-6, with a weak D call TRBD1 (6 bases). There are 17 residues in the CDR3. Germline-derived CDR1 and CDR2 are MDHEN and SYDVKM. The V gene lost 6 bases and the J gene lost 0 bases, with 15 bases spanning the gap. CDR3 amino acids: CASRHGQFLSGANVLTF. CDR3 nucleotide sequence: TGTGCCAGCAGACACGGACAGTTCCTCTCTGGGGCCAACGTCCTGACTTTC.

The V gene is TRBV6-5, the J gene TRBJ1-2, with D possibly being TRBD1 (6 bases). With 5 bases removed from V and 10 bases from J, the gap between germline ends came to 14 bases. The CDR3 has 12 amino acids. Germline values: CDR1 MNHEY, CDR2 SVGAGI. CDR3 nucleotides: TGTGCCAGCAGTGCAACAGGGTATCCCTACACCTTC. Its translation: CASSATGYPYTF.

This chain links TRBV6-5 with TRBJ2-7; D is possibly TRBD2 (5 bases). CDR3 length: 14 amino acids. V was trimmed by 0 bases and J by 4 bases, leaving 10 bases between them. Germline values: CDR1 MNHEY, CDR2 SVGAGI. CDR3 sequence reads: CASSYSSTGYEQYF. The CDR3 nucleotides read TGTGCCAGCAGTTACTCGAGTACGGGGTACGAGCAGTACTTC.

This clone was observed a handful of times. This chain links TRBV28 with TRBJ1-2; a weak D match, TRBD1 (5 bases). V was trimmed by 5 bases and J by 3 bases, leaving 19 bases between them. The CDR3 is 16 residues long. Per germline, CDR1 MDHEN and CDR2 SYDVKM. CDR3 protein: CASSIRKSWGDYGYTF. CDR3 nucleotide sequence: TGTGCCAGCAGTATCCGTAAATCGTGGGGCGACTATGGCTACACCTTC.

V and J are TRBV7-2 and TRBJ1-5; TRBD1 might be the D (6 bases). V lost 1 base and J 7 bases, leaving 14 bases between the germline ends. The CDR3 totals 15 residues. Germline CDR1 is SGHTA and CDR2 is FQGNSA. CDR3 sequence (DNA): TGTGCCAGCAGCTTAGAACAGGGAGGGGACCAGCCCCAGCATTTT. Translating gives CASSLEQGGDQPQHF.

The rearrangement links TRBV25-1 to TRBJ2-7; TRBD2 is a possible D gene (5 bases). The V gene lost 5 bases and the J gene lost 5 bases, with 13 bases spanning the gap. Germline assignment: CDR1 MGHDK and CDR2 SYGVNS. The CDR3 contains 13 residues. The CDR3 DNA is TGTGCCAGCAGTCGGCCGGGGATTCACGAGCAGTACTTC. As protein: CASSRPGIHEQYF.

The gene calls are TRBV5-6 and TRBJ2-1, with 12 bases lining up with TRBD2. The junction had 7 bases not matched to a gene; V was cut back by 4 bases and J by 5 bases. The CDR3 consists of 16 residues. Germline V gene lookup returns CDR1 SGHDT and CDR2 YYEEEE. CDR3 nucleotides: TGTGCCAGCAGCGTCCGACTAGCGGGAGCCCACAATGAGCAGTTCTTC. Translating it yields CASSVRLAGAHNEQFF.

Written as DNA, the CDR3 is TGCGCCAGCAGCCAATCCCGACAGGTATCCTACGAGCAGTACTTC. Residues: CASSQSRQVSYEQYF. The chain recombines TRBV4-3 with TRBJ2-7; possibly TRBD1 for D (6 bases). V lost 2 bases and J 1 base, leaving 12 bases between the germline ends. There are 15 residues in the CDR3. Germline CDR1 reads LGHNA; CDR2 reads YSLEER.

CDR3 amino acids: CASSASGQGVTGELFF. DNA for the CDR3: TGTGCCAGCAGCGCTTCAGGACAGGGTGTCACCGGGGAGCTGTTTTTT. This sequence joins TRBV11-3 and TRBJ2-2; 8 bases align to TRBD1. CDR3 length: 16 residues. The V gene end was trimmed by 5 bases and the J gene end by 4 bases; junction bases not matched to a gene: 9. From germline, CDR1 is SGHNT and CDR2 YENEEA. The variable domain in full, completed from reference TRBV11-3 and TRBJ2-2, reads EAGVVQSPRYKIIEKKQPVAFWCNPISGHNTLYWYLQNLGQGPELLIRYENEEAVDDSQLPKDRFSAERLKGVDSTLKIQPAELGDSAVYLCASSASGQGVTGELFFGEGSRLTVL.

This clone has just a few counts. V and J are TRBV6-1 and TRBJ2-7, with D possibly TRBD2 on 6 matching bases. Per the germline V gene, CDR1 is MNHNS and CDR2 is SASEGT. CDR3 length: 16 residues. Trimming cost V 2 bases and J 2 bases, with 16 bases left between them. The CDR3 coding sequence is TGTGCCAGCAGTGAACGGCCCGGGAGTGGGGCCTACGAGCAGTACTTC. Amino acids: CASSERPGSGAYEQYF.

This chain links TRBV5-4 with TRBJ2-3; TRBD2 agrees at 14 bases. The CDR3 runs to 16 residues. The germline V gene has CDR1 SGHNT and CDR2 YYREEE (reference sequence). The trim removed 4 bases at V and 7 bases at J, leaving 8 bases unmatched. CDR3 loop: CASSGGTSGSWNTQYF. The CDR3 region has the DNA TGTGCCAGCAGCGGAGGGACTAGCGGGAGTTGGAATACGCAGTATTTT.

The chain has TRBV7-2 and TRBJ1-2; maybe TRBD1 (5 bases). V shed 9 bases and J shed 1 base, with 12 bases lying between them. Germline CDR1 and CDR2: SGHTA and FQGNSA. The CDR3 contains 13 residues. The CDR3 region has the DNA TGTGCCAGTTTTCGGGGGGGTAACTATGGCTACACCTTC. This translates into CASFRGGNYGYTF.

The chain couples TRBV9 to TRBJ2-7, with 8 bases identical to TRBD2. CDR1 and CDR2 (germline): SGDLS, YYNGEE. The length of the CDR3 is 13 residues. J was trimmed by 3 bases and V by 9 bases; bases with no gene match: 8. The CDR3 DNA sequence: TGTGCCAACTTAGGACTAGCAGTCTACGAGCAGTACTTC. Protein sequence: CANLGLAVYEQYF.

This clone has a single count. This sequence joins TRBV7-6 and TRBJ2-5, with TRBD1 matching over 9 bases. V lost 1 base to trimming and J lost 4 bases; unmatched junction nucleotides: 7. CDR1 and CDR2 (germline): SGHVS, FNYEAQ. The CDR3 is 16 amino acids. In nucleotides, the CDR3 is TGTGCCAGCAGCTTAGGGGTGGGACAGGGAGGAGAGACCCAGTACTTC. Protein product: CASSLGVGQGGETQYF. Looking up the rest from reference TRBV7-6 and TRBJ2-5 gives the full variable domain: GAGVSQSPRYKVTKRGQDVALRCDPISGHVSLYWYRQALGQGPEFLTYFNYEAQQDKSGLPNDRFSAERPEGSISTLTIQRTEQRDSAMYRCASSLGVGQGGETQYFGPGTRLLVL.

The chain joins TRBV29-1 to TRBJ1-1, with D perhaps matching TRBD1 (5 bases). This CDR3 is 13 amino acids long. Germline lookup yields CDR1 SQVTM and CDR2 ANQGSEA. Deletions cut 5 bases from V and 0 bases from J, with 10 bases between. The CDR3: CSVSRGMNTEAFF. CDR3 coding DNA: TGCAGCGTTAGCCGGGGGATGAACACTGAAGCTTTCTTT. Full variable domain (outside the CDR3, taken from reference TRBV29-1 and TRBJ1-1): SAVISQKPSRDICQRGTSLTIQCQVDSQVTMMFWYRQQPGQSLTLIATANQGSEATYESGFVIDKFPISRPNLTFSTLTVSNMSPEDSSIYLCSVSRGMNTEAFFGQGTRLTVV.

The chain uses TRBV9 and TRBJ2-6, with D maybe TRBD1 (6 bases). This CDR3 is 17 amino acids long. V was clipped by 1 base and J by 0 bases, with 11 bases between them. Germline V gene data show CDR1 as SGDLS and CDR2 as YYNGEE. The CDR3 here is CASSVTGSSSGANVLTF. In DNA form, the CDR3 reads TGTGCCAGCAGCGTAACAGGGTCGAGCTCTGGGGCCAACGTCCTGACTTTC.